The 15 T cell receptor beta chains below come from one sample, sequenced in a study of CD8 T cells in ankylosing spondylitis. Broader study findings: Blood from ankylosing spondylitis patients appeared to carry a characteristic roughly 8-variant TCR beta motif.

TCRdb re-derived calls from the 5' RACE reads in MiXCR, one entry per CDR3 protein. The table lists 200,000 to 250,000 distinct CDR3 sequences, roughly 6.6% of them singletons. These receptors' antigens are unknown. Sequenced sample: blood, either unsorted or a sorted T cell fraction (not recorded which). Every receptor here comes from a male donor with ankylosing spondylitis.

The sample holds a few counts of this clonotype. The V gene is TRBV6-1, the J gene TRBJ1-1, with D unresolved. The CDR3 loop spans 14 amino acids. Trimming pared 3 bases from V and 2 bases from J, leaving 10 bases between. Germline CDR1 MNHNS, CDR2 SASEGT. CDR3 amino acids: CASSEWVGNTEAFF. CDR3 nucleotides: TGTGCCAGCAGTGAGTGGGTAGGAAACACTGAAGCTTTCTTT.

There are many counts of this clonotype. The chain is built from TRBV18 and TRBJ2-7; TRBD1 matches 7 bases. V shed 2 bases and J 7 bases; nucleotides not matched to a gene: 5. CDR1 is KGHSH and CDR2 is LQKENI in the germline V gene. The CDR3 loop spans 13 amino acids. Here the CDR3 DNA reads TGTGCCAGCTCACCAACTAAGGGACAGGAGCAGTACTTC. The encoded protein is CASSPTKGQEQYF.

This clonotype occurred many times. CDR3 DNA sequence: TGTGCCAGCAGCTTTATGCGGGAGATCCCGCAAGAGACCCAGTACTTC. It is translated as CASSFMREIPQETQYF. The chain employs TRBV7-6 and TRBJ2-5, with TRBD2 identical over 7 bases. This CDR3 comprises 16 residues. Losses at the gene ends were 3 bases for V and 2 bases for J; bases not matched to a gene: 9. Germline CDR1 and CDR2: SGHVS and FNYEAQ.

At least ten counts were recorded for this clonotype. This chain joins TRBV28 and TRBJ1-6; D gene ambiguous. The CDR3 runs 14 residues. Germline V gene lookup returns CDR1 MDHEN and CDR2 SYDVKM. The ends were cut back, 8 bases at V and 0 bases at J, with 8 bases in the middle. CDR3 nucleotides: TGTGCCAGCGGAACGAGCTCCTATAATTCACCCCTCCACTTT. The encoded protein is CASGTSSYNSPLHF.

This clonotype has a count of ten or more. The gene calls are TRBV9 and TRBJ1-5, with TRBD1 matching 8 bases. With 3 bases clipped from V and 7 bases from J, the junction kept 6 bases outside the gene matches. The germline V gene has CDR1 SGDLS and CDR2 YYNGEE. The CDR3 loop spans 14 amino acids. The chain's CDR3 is CASSADRVDQPQHF. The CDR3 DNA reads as TGTGCCAGCAGCGCGGACAGGGTGGACCAGCCCCAGCATTTT.

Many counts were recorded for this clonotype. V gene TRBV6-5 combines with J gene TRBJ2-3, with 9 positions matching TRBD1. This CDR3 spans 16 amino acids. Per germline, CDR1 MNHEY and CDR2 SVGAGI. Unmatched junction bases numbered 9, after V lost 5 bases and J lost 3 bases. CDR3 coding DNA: TGTGCCAGCAGTCACGGGACAGGGCCCAATACAGATACGCAGTATTTT. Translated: CASSHGTGPNTDTQYF.

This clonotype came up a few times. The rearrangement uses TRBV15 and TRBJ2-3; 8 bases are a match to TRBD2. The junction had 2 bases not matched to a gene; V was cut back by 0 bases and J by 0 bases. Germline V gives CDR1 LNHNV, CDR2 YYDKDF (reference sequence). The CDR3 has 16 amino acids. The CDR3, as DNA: TGTGCCACCAGCAGAGAGCCTAGCGGGAGCACAGATACGCAGTATTTT. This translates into CATSREPSGSTDTQYF.

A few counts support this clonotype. The CDR3 here is CASSYGQGRGNEQFF. Written as DNA, the CDR3 is TGTGCCAGCAGTTATGGGCAGGGAAGGGGCAATGAGCAGTTCTTC. The chain carries TRBV6-5 and TRBJ2-1; weak D call: TRBD1 (5 bases). The V gene's germline CDR1 is MNHEY and CDR2 SVGAGI. This CDR3 has 15 residues. Trimming took 3 bases from V and 6 from J, leaving 15 bases between them.

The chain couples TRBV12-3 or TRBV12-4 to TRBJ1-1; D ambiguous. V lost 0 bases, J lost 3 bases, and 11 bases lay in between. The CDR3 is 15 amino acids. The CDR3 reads CASSLAGSRDTEAFF. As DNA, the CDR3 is TGTGCCAGCAGTTTAGCAGGGTCGAGAGACACTGAAGCTTTCTTT.

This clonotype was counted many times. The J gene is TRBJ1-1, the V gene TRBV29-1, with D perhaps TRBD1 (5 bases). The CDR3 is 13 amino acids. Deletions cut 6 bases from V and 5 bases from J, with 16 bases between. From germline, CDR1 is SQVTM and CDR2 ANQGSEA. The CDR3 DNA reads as TGCAGCGTATCGGGGGAGGGAAGGACTGAAGCTTTCTTT. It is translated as CSVSGEGRTEAFF.

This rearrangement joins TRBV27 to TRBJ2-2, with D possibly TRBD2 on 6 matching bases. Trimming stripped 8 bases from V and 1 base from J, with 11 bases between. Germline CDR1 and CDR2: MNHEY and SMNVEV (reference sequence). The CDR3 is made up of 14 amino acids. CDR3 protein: CASFGGKNTGELFF. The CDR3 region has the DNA TGTGCCAGCTTTGGCGGGAAGAACACCGGGGAGCTGTTTTTT.

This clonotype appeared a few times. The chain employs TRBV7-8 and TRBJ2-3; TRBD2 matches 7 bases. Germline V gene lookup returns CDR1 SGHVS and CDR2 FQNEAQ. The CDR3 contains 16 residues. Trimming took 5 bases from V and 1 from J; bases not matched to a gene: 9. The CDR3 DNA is TGTGCCAGCAGCCCCCGACTAGCTCTTGGCACAGATACGCAGTATTTT. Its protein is CASSPRLALGTDTQYF.

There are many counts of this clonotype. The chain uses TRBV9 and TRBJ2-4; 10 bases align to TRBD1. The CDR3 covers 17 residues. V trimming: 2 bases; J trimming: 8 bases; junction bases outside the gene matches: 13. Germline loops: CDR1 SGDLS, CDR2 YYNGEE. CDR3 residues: CASSVKVTGTGEDIQYF. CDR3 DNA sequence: TGTGCCAGCAGCGTCAAGGTCACCGGGACAGGGGAAGACATTCAGTACTTC. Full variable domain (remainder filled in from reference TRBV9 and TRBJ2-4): DSGVTQTPKHLITATGQRVTLRCSPRSGDLSVYWYQQSLDQGLQFLIQYYNGEERAKGNILERFSAQQFPDLHSELNLSSLELGDSALYFCASSVKVTGTGEDIQYFGAGTRLSVL.

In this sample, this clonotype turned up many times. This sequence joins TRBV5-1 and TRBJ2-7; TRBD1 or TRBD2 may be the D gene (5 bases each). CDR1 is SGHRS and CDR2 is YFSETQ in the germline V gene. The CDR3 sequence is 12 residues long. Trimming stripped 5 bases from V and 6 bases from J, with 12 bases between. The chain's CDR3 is CASREGAGEQYF. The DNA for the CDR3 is TGCGCCAGCAGGGAAGGGGCGGGCGAGCAGTACTTC.

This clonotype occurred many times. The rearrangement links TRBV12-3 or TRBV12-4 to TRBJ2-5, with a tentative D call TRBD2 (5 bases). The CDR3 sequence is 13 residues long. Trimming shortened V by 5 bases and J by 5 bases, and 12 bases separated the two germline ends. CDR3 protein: CASSPLAAETQYF. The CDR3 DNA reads TGTGCCAGCAGTCCCCTAGCTGCCGAGACCCAGTACTTC.